The 11 T cell receptor beta chains below come from one sample, sequenced in a study of identical twins. Each CDR3 protein gets one entry after TCRdb re-called the 5' RACE reads with MiXCR. This table has 1.5 million to 2 million distinct CDR3 sequences, roughly 35% appearing once. Sequencing was done on a sample of cord blood. These receptors were taken from a newborn girl in good health.

The V and J genes are TRBV27 and TRBJ1-1; maybe TRBD1 (6 bases). In germline, CDR1 is MNHEY, CDR2 SMNVEV (reference sequence). The length of the CDR3 is 13 residues. V dropped 3 bases and J dropped 6 bases, with 11 bases sitting between them. In DNA, the CDR3 is TGTGCCAGCAGTTTGGGGGCTTTAGCTGAAGCTTTCTTT. Its translation: CASSLGALAEAFF.

V is TRBV6-6 and J is TRBJ2-3; D remains unclear. The CDR3 runs to 12 residues. Trimming took off 11 bases at V and 5 bases at J, with 14 bases between the two ends. Germline loops: CDR1 MNHNY, CDR2 SVGAGI (reference sequence). CDR3 residues: CAAGPRVDTQYF. In nucleotides, the CDR3 is TGTGCCGCAGGTCCTCGGGTAGATACGCAGTATTTT.

V and J are TRBV28 and TRBJ1-2; TRBD1 is a possible D gene (6 bases). Germline loops: CDR1 MDHEN, CDR2 SYDVKM. The CDR3 sequence is 15 residues long. Trimming took 11 bases from V and 0 from J, leaving 19 bases between them. The CDR3 loop reads CAGTLGHPTNYGYTF. CDR3 in DNA: TGTGCCGGCACCCTGGGACACCCTACTAACTATGGCTACACCTTC.

V is TRBV20-1 and J is TRBJ2-3, with 14 bases lining up with TRBD2. CDR1 is DFQATT, CDR2 SNEGSKA, per germline (reference sequence). V lost 2 bases and J lost 6; bases outside the gene matches: 13. The CDR3 length is 18 residues. The CDR3 loop reads CSARSASGTSGSGDTQYF. In nucleotides, the CDR3 is TGCAGTGCTAGATCGGCATCCGGGACTAGCGGGAGTGGTGATACGCAGTATTTT.

This clonotype was detected a few times. The V gene is TRBV5-1, the J gene TRBJ1-2; D unresolved. The V end lost 4 bases, the J end lost 2 bases, and 21 bases lay between the germline ends. The CDR3 runs to 17 residues. Per germline, CDR1 SGHRS and CDR2 YFSETQ. The CDR3 spells CASSRGIYGRQNYGYTF. As DNA, the CDR3 is TGCGCCAGCAGCCGGGGAATTTACGGACGGCAAAACTATGGCTACACCTTC.

The chain links TRBV12-3 or TRBV12-4 to TRBJ2-1, with 12 bases fitting TRBD2. CDR3 size: 15 residues. With 5 bases clipped from V and 4 bases from J, the junction kept 3 bases outside the gene matches. The CDR3 sequence: CASSGLAGRYNEQFF. In DNA form, the CDR3 reads TGTGCCAGCAGTGGACTAGCGGGGCGATACAATGAGCAGTTCTTC.

The chain employs TRBV15 and TRBJ1-6; TRBD1 matches at 7 bases. The J segment lost 6 bases and the V segment lost 5 bases, leaving 4 bases of the junction unmatched. The germline V gene encodes CDR1 LNHNV and CDR2 YYDKDF (reference sequence). This CDR3 is built from 14 residues. The CDR3 sequence is CATSGGQPNSPLHF. The CDR3 DNA is TGTGCCACCAGCGGGGGACAGCCTAATTCACCCCTCCACTTT.

The V gene is TRBV5-6, the J gene TRBJ1-1; TRBD1 matches 7 bases. V shed 0 bases, J shed 7 bases, and the junction held 3 bases outside the gene matches. The germline V gene has CDR1 SGHDT and CDR2 YYEEEE. The CDR3 runs to 13 residues. This CDR3 reads CASSLATGFEAFF. CDR3 nucleotides: TGTGCCAGCAGCTTGGCGACAGGGTTTGAAGCTTTCTTT.

This chain connects TRBV13 to TRBJ2-1; 10 bases map to TRBD2. This CDR3 comprises 17 residues. Germline values: CDR1 PRHDT, CDR2 FYEKMQ (reference sequence). V gave up 5 bases and J gave up 6 bases; unmatched junction bases: 13. The CDR3 here is CASSHSGSGRKSNEQFF. In DNA, the CDR3 is TGTGCCAGCAGCCATTCCGGTAGCGGGAGGAAGAGCAATGAGCAGTTCTTC.

The sample holds a few counts of this clonotype. The rearrangement links TRBV7-2 to TRBJ2-5; D is undetermined. CDR3 length equals 14 residues. CDR1 SGHTA and CDR2 FQGNSA come from the germline V gene. With 2 bases removed from V and 1 base from J, the gap between germline ends came to 8 bases. This CDR3 is CASSLHGPQETQYF. In DNA, the CDR3 is TGTGCCAGCAGCTTACACGGTCCCCAAGAGACCCAGTACTTC.

The J gene is TRBJ2-7, the V gene TRBV11-2, with TRBD2 matching 13 bases. This CDR3 is built from 14 residues. V was pared by 4 bases and J by 10 bases, with 7 bases of the junction left unmatched. Germline CDR1 and CDR2: SGHAT and FQNNGV. Here the CDR3 reads CASSSLAGGLIQYF. The CDR3 DNA is TGTGCCAGCAGCTCACTAGCGGGGGGGCTCATCCAGTACTTC.